The rows below give T cell receptor beta chains drawn from one sample of a study of CD8+ T cells in alopecia areata. This table comes from immunoSEQ multiplex PCR, and its TCRdb copy is limited to in-frame clones, with some not included. The sample holds 110,000 or so clones, roughly 50% seen once. Source: CD4+ T cells sorted from blood, taken at week 24, from a patient treated with tofacitinib. These receptor sequences come from a human donor with alopecia areata. Each CDR3 is given with its conserved first and last residue. A D gene is named only where the DNA matches it firmly. Expanded clones are given a class, and other clones once, few, many or no size at all.

V	D	J	size	DNA	CDR3
TRBV2	TRBD1	TRBJ1-6	few	TGTGCCAGCAAGGGGGACAGCCATAATTCACCCCTCCACTTT	CASKGDSHNSPLHF
TRBV11-2	NA	TRBJ2-7	NA	TGTGCCAGCAGCTCTCCTCTAACAGGAGTCTACGAGCAGTACTTC	CASSSPLTGVYEQYF
TRBV5-5	NA	TRBJ2-6	NA	TGTGCCAGCAGCCATCCGGGCTCTGGGGCCAACGTCCTGACTTTC	CASSHPGSGANVLTF
TRBV20-1	NA	TRBJ2-5	few	TGCAGTGCTAGAGGTGGGGAGACCCAGTACTTC	CSARGGETQYF
TRBV30	NA	TRBJ2-3	NA	TGTGCCTGGAGTGTAGGAACAGGTGATACGCAGTATTTT	CAWSVGTGDTQYF
TRBV11-2	TRBD2	TRBJ2-2	NA	TGTGCCAGCAGTTCACGCGGGACTAGTGTTCTCGGGGAGCTGTTTTTT	CASSSRGTSVLGELFF
TRBV5-6	NA	TRBJ2-2	few	TGTGCCAGCAGCTTGGAACCGATCAGGGCCGGGGAGCTGTTTTTT	CASSLEPIRAGELFF
TRBV11-2	NA	TRBJ2-5	NA	TGTGCCAGCACCGACGTAGAGACCCAGTACTTC	CASTDVETQYF
TRBV7-9	NA	TRBJ2-5	few	TGTGCCAGCGCTAGGGGGGAGACCCAGTACTTC	CASARGETQYF
TRBV6-5	NA	TRBJ2-7	few	TGTGCCAGCAGTTCCCCCGGGTCTTCCGAGCAGTACTTC	CASSSPGSSEQYF
TRBV7-2	TRBD2	TRBJ2-1	NA	TGTGCCAGCAGCTCACTAGCGACCGCCTACAATGAGCAGTTCTTC	CASSSLATAYNEQFF
TRBV11-2	NA	TRBJ1-1	few	TGTGCCAGCAGCCCTAATACGGGGATCCCGAACACTGAAGCTTTCTTT	CASSPNTGIPNTEAFF
TRBV29-1	NA	TRBJ1-2	NA	TGCAGCGTTGGTGAGGGGAGCTCCTATGGCTACACCTTC	CSVGEGSSYGYTF
TRBV7-2	NA	TRBJ2-5	few	TGTGCCAGCAGCGCCCAAGAGACCCAGTACTTC	CASSAQETQYF
TRBV11-2	NA	TRBJ2-6	NA	TGTGCCAGCAACTTAGCGGGACAGCTTTCCTCTGGGGCCAACGTCCTGACTTTC	CASNLAGQLSSGANVLTF
TRBV25-1	NA	TRBJ2-7	NA	TGTGCCAGCAGCGCCCAGGGAGTCTTGGACTACGAGCAGTACTTC	CASSAQGVLDYEQYF
TRBV6-5	NA	TRBJ2-5	once	TGTGCCAGCAGTTACTCAGTACAAGAGACCCAGTACTTC	CASSYSVQETQYF
TRBV2	TRBD2	TRBJ2-3	NA	TGTGCCAGCAGCTTCGGACTAGCGGGGGGGACAGATACGCAGTATTTT	CASSFGLAGGTDTQYF
TRBV5-4	TRBD1	TRBJ2-1	NA	TGTGCCAGCAGCTCCCCGCGTGAGACAGGGAGCTCCTACAATGAGCAGTTCTTC	CASSSPRETGSSYNEQFF
TRBV28	TRBD1	TRBJ1-5	few	TGTGCCAGCGGGACAGCAAATCAGCCCCAGCATTTT	CASGTANQPQHF
TRBV5-1	NA	TRBJ1-1	NA	TGCGCCAGCAGCTCACGGCCCGGAGATACTGAAGCTTTCTTT	CASSSRPGDTEAFF
TRBV27	NA	TRBJ1-1	few	TGTGCCAGCAGTTCCCCGGGCCGGAACACTGAAGCTTTCTTT	CASSSPGRNTEAFF
TRBV7-2	NA	TRBJ1-1	NA	TGTGCCAGCAGCCCCCAGGGGAACACTGAAGCTTTCTTT	CASSPQGNTEAFF
TRBV29-1	TRBD1	TRBJ2-7	NA	TGCAGCGTTGTCCGGGACAGTTACGAGCAGTACTTC	CSVVRDSYEQYF
TRBV21-1	NA	TRBJ2-2	few	TGTGCCAGCAGGACAATCAGCCGCACCGGGGAGCTGTTTTTT	CASRTISRTGELFF
TRBV20-1	NA	TRBJ2-1	once	TGCAGTGCTGGACTCTACAATGAGCAGTTCTTC	CSAGLYNEQFF
TRBV4-3	NA	TRBJ2-5	NA	TGCGCCAGCAGCCAAGATATGGGTGAGACCCAGTACTTC	CASSQDMGETQYF
TRBV10-3	TRBD1	TRBJ2-2	few	TGTGCCATCAGTGCACAGGGGGCCGCTCCCACCGGGGAGCTGTTTTTT	CAISAQGAAPTGELFF
TRBV5-1	TRBD1	TRBJ1-6	NA	TGCGCCAGCAGCGGCGACAGGGGGTGGTCACCCCTCCACTTT	CASSGDRGWSPLHF
TRBV30	TRBD1	TRBJ2-6	few	TGTGCCTGGAGTAGACAGGGGGCCCTCTCTGGGGCCAACGTCCTGACTTTC	CAWSRQGALSGANVLTF
TRBV7-2	NA	TRBJ2-7	NA	TGTGCCAGCAGCTTCTTGCCAGACCTACCCTACGAGCAGTACTTC	CASSFLPDLPYEQYF
TRBV5-1	NA	TRBJ2-7	NA	TGCGCCAGCAGCTTAGCCTACGAGCAGTACTTC	CASSLAYEQYF
TRBV5-1	NA	TRBJ2-5	NA	TGCGCCAGCAGCTCCGGGACGGCTAAAGAGACCCAGTACTTC	CASSSGTAKETQYF
TRBV18	TRBD2	TRBJ2-7	NA	TGTGCCAGCTCACCGGGAGGGGACCTCTCCTACGAGCAGTACTTC	CASSPGGDLSYEQYF
TRBV30	NA	TRBJ1-1	few	TGTGCCTGGAGTGTACAAAGGGAGACTGAAGCTTTCTTT	CAWSVQRETEAFF
TRBV4-1	TRBD1	TRBJ1-5	NA	TGCGCCAGCAGCCGATTACAGGGGGCCGGCAATCAGCCCCAGCATTTT	CASSRLQGAGNQPQHF
TRBV6-6	NA	TRBJ1-1	once	TGTGCCAGCAGCCCACAGGGCAGTAAGGCTGAAGCTTTCTTT	CASSPQGSKAEAFF
TRBV2	TRBD1	TRBJ1-1	once	TGTGCCAGCAGTGAGTGGCAGGGGGTGTCAGCTTTCTTT	CASSEWQGVSAFF
TRBV5-1	NA	TRBJ1-6	NA	TGCGCCAGCAGCACCGGGACTCCCGTCGGGGTGACCCTCCACTTT	CASSTGTPVGVTLHF
TRBV29-1	NA	TRBJ2-4	few	TGCAGCGTCGCAACAGGGTCAGACCTCGACATTCAGTACTTC	CSVATGSDLDIQYF
TRBV7-9	NA	TRBJ2-3	few	TGTGCCAGCAGCGAGGGCCTGTGGGATACGCAGTATTTT	CASSEGLWDTQYF
TRBV6-6	TRBD1	TRBJ2-2	NA	TGTGCCAGCACCCCCCCAGGGGGCACCGGGGAGCTGTTTTTT	CASTPPGGTGELFF